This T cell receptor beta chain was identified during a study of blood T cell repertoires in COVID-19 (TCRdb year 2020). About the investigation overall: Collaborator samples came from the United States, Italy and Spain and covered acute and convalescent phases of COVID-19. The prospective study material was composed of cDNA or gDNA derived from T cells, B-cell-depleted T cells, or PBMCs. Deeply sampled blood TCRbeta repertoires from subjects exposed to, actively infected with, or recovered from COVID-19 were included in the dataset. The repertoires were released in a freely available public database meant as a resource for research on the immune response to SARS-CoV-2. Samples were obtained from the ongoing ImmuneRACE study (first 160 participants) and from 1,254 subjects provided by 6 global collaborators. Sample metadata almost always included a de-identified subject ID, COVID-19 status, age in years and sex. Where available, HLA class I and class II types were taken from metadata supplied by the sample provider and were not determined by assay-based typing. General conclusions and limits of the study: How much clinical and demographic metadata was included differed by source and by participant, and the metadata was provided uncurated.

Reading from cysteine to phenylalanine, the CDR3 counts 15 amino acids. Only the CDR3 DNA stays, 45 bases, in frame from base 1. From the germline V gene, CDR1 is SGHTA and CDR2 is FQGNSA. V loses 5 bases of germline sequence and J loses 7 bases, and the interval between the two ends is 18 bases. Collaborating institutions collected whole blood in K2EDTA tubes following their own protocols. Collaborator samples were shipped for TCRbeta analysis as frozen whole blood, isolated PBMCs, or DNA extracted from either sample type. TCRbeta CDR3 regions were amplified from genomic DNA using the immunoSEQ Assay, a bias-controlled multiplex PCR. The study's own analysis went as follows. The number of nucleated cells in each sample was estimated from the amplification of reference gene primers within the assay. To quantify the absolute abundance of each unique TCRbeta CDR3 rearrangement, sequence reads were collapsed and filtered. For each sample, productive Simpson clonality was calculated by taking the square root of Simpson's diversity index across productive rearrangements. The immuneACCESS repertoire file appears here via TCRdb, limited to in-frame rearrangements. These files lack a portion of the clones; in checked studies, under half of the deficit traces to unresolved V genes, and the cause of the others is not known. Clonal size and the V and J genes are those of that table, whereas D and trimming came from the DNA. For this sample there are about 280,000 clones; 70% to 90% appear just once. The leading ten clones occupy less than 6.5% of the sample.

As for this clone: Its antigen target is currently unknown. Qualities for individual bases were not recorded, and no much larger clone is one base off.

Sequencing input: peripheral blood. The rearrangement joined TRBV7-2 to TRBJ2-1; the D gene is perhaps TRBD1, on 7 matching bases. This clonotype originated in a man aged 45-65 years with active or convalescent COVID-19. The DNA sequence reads TGTGCCAGCAGCCCCCAGGGGGGAGGCGGTAATGAGCAGTTCTTC. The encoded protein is CASSPQGGGGNEQFF.